Listed below are T cell receptor beta chains from one sample, sequenced in a study of OX40 agonist ivuxolimab in advanced cancers. Measured with immunoSEQ multiplex PCR; TCRdb has only the in-frame clones, and not every one. The sample yields some 80,000 clones, 90% to 95% seen once. The material sequenced was CD4+ or CD8+ T cells sorted from blood, taken in a trial of the OX40 agonist ivuxolimab. The origin of the receptors is an adult with an advanced solid tumor such as melanoma, head and neck, liver or kidney cancer. Each CDR3 is given with its conserved first and last residue. A D gene is named only where the DNA matches it firmly. Size tells how often a clone was seen (once, few, many) or the class of an expanded clone, and some rows leave it out.

DNA	CDR3	size	V	J	D
TGCAGCGTTGACACCGGGCGGTCTGGGGCCAACGTCCTGACTTTC	CSVDTGRSGANVLTF	NA	TRBV29-1	TRBJ2-6	NA
TGTGCCAGCAGCCAGGGGGCGGAGGTGGAGACCCAGTACTTC	CASSQGAEVETQYF	NA	TRBV11-1	TRBJ2-5	TRBD1
TGTGCCACCAGTTTACAGGGGGGTAGCGAGCAGTACTTC	CATSLQGGSEQYF	NA	TRBV15	TRBJ2-7	TRBD1
TGTGCCAGCAGCTTAGCGCTAAGTGGGACAGGGTTCTATGGCTACACCTTC	CASSLALSGTGFYGYTF	NA	TRBV7-2	TRBJ1-2	TRBD1
TGTGCCAGCAGCTTAGTAGGGCTAGCGGGAGGCGAGCAGTTCTTC	CASSLVGLAGGEQFF	NA	TRBV13	TRBJ2-1	TRBD2
TGCGCCAGCAGCCTGGGACAGTATAGCAATCAGCCCCAGCATTTT	CASSLGQYSNQPQHF	NA	TRBV5-1	TRBJ1-5	TRBD1
TGTGCCAGCAGTACCGGGGCCCGAGGGTTGGATGAGCAGTTCTTC	CASSTGARGLDEQFF	NA	TRBV11-2	TRBJ2-1	NA
TGCGCCAGCAGCCAAGATAAGAGCCTAGCGGGGAACACCGGGGAGCTGTTTTTT	CASSQDKSLAGNTGELFF	NA	TRBV4-3	TRBJ2-2	TRBD2
TGTGCCACCAGCCAGAGCGGGGGAGGAGGGGAGCAGTACTTC	CATSQSGGGGEQYF	NA	TRBV15	TRBJ2-7	TRBD2
TGTGCCAGCAGCCCCCCGGGGGGTTATGGCTACACCTTC	CASSPPGGYGYTF	NA	TRBV9	TRBJ1-2	NA
TGTGCCAGCAGCTTAGTTACAGGTGGGGAAAAACTGTTTTTT	CASSLVTGGEKLFF	NA	TRBV7-9	TRBJ1-4	NA
TGTGCCAGCAGTGGTTTCGCTGGAAACACCATATATTTT	CASSGFAGNTIYF	NA	TRBV25-1	TRBJ1-3	NA
TGTGCCAGCAGCTCCGGGTGGAACACTGAAGCTTTCTTT	CASSSGWNTEAFF	NA	TRBV7-2	TRBJ1-1	NA
TGTGCCAGAAGCGACGGTTCAGGGAAGAACACCGGGGAGCTGTTTTTT	CARSDGSGKNTGELFF	NA	TRBV5-3	TRBJ2-2	NA
TGTGCCAGCAGCTTTGCACAGGGGGAAGATACGCAGTATTTT	CASSFAQGEDTQYF	NA	TRBV7-9	TRBJ2-3	TRBD1
TGTGCCAGCAGCTTGGGGAGGGGCAATGAGCAGTTCTTC	CASSLGRGNEQFF	NA	TRBV5-6	TRBJ2-1	NA
TGTGCCAGCAGTGGCACTATCAGCTACGAGCAGTACTTC	CASSGTISYEQYF	NA	TRBV6-5	TRBJ2-7	NA
TGCAGTGCCGCGGGGTCCTACGAGCAGTACTTC	CSAAGSYEQYF	NA	TRBV20-1	TRBJ2-7	NA
TGTGCCAGCAGTGACTGGGGGGACGGAGCCTACGAGCAGTACTTC	CASSDWGDGAYEQYF	NA	TRBV6-4	TRBJ2-7	NA
TGTGCCAGCAGTCGGGCGGGGGCCTCCGGAGATACGCAGTATTTT	CASSRAGASGDTQYF	NA	TRBV6-6	TRBJ2-3	NA
TGTGCCAGCAGCTCACGGGGCTATGGCTACACCTTC	CASSSRGYGYTF	once	TRBV5-6	TRBJ1-2	NA
TGTGCCAGCAGCCGGGGACCCCCAGGGGACACTATTAACTATGGCTACACCTTC	CASSRGPPGDTINYGYTF	NA	TRBV28	TRBJ1-2	NA
TGTGCCAGCAGCTCCATAGCGGGGGGGGCAGATACGCAGTATTTT	CASSSIAGGADTQYF	once	TRBV7-2	TRBJ2-3	TRBD2
TGTGCCAGCAGGTCAGAAGCCGGGACCGTTTACGAGCAGTACTTC	CASRSEAGTVYEQYF	once	TRBV6-5	TRBJ2-7	NA
TGTGCCAGCAGTGGAGGACAGGCGGCACCAAACATTCAGTACTTC	CASSGGQAAPNIQYF	NA	TRBV2	TRBJ2-4	TRBD1
TGTGCCAGCAGATGGACAGGACTAGGAGCCAAAAACATTCAGTACTTC	CASRWTGLGAKNIQYF	NA	TRBV27	TRBJ2-4	NA
TGTGCCAGGCCAGGACTCGGTGCTAGCACAGATACGCAGTATTTT	CARPGLGASTDTQYF	NA	TRBV27	TRBJ2-3	NA
TGTGCCAGCACCCGGGACAGCCAAGAGACCCAGTACTTC	CASTRDSQETQYF	NA	TRBV7-2	TRBJ2-5	TRBD1
TGTGCCAGCAGCTTAGCCGGGGACAGCTACGAGCAGTACTTC	CASSLAGDSYEQYF	NA	TRBV11-2	TRBJ2-7	TRBD1
TGTGCCAGCAGCCTGGGTGGGGACCTCTACAATGAGCAGTTCTTC	CASSLGGDLYNEQFF	NA	TRBV9	TRBJ2-1	NA
TGTGCCAGCAGTTTTGGTGACTCCACCACACGCACAGATACGCAGTATTTT	CASSFGDSTTRTDTQYF	NA	TRBV28	TRBJ2-3	NA
TGCGCCAGCAGCCAATCCCGGGCGGGGAATTATTCACCCCTCCACTTT	CASSQSRAGNYSPLHF	NA	TRBV4-3	TRBJ1-6	NA
TGTGCCAGCAGCGTAGAGGGGCTCAACGGGAGAACAGATACGCAGTATTTT	CASSVEGLNGRTDTQYF	NA	TRBV9	TRBJ2-3	NA
TGTGCCAGCAAGGGGGGGGCAAACACCGGGGAGCTGTTTTTT	CASKGGANTGELFF	NA	TRBV27	TRBJ2-2	NA
TGTGCCAGCTGTCCAGGGGTCCTCCTCTATGGCTACACCTTC	CASCPGVLLYGYTF	NA	TRBV7-9	TRBJ1-2	NA